The T cell receptor beta chain under discussion was sequenced for a study of cytomegalovirus exposure and HLA in healthy donors. The PCR made use of 60 Vbeta and 13 Jbeta primers. TCRdb's table, derived via immunoSEQ multiplex PCR, lists solely in-frame clones and lacks some. The sample yields 100,000 to 150,000 clones, roughly 70% seen once. The CDR3 is 14 amino acids. CDR1 and CDR2 from the germline V gene are MGHRA and YSYEKL. Trimming left V 6 bases short and J 4 bases short, with 14 bases between. On this clone itself: The target antigen is unknown.

General observations from the study: Later, TCR association rates were found to vary by HLA locus, highest for DRB1 and lowest for HLA-C.

Sample: PBMCs. The sequence was obtained from a woman between 40 and 55 years old in good health and CMV-seronegative. The gene calls are TRBV4-1 and TRBJ2-3; D is undetermined. As DNA, the CDR3 is TGCGCCAGCAGAGGAGAGGTTAGGTCAGATACGCAGTATTTT. Amino acid sequence: CASRGEVRSDTQYF.